The subject of this entry is one T cell receptor beta chain. These data belong to a study of shared clonotypes between healthy human individuals. CDR1 is KGHSH, CDR2 LQKENI, per germline. This CDR3 is built from 17 residues. V dropped 1 base and J dropped 2 bases, with 14 bases sitting between them. Per the original data handling: Owing to the provision of junction-only sequences devoid of quality scores by immunoSEQ, filtering differed. Method: immunoSEQ multiplex PCR; TCRdb's copy keeps in-frame clones and lacks some. The DNA gave D and trimming, while V, J and clone size come from that table. The data contain roughly 1 million clones, about 74% of them singletons.

The chain uses TRBV18 and TRBJ2-2, with D possibly called TRBD1 or TRBD2 (5 bases each). The TCR sequence derives from a man between 18 and 35 years old in good health. The specimen was memory CD4+ T cells sorted from blood. Documented subset: CD45RA-negative fraction. The chain's CDR3 is CASSPLMGVGNTGELFF. CDR3 sequence (DNA): TGTGCCAGCTCACCACTTATGGGGGTCGGTAACACCGGGGAGCTGTTTTTT.